A selection of T cell receptor beta chains follows, all from one sample in a study of spatial heterogeneity in lung cancer. TCRdb re-derived calls from the 5' RACE reads in MiXCR, one entry per CDR3 protein. Altogether tens of thousands of distinct CDR3 sequences are present, more than 10% being singletons, with the ten largest covering roughly 41%. Sequencing used PBMCs, obtained at surgery. The source of these receptors is a male donor with early-stage non-small cell lung cancer. CDR3s include the opening cysteine and the closing phenylalanine or tryptophan. The D gene is left open where the match is weak. The listing skips clone size in some rows; elsewhere it reads once, few, many or a size class.

TRBJ1-1 few . TRBV14 CASSPPRIEAFF TGTGCCAGCAGCCCCCCCCGGATTGAAGCTTTCTTT
TRBJ1-1 few TRBD1 TRBV6-5 CASSYRLAGGLNTEAFF TGTGCCAGCAGTTACCGTTTGGCAGGGGGCTTGAACACTGAAGCTTTCTTT
TRBJ2-3 . . TRBV6-2/TRBV6-3 CASRKRDSDTQYF TGTGCCAGCAGGAAACGGGATTCAGATACGCAGTATTTT
TRBJ2-1 many . TRBV4-1 CASSQLRGDEQFF TGCGCCAGCAGCCAATTGCGGGGTGATGAGCAGTTCTTC
TRBJ2-7 many . TRBV6-8 CASSYSRGERSYEQYF TGTGCCAGCAGTTACTCTCGGGGAGAGCGGTCCTACGAGCAGTACTTC
TRBJ2-5 few TRBD2 TRBV10-3 CAISEGTSPKTQYF TGTGCCATCAGTGAAGGGACTAGCCCAAAGACCCAGTACTTC
TRBJ2-4 many TRBD1 TRBV7-2 CASSLTGGRAIQYF TGTGCCAGCAGCTTGACAGGGGGCAGGGCAATTCAGTACTTC
TRBJ2-3 few TRBD1 TRBV5-1 CASSLAGTGTSSTDTQYF TGCGCCAGCAGCTTGGCCGGGACAGGGACGTCTAGCACAGATACGCAGTATTTT
TRBJ2-5 few . TRBV20-1 CSASWTSQETQYF TGCAGTGCCTCCTGGACCTCGCAGGAGACCCAGTACTTC
TRBJ2-7 few . TRBV3-1 CASSQESRIVDEQYF TGTGCCAGCAGCCAAGAATCCAGGATTGTAGACGAGCAGTACTTC
TRBJ2-5 . TRBD2 TRBV5-5 CASSLVARLAGAETQYF TGTGCCAGCAGCTTGGTAGCACGGCTAGCGGGGGCGGAGACCCAGTACTTC
TRBJ2-3 . . TRBV10-3 CAISESTRSATDTQYF TGTGCCATCAGTGAGTCGACCCGGTCTGCAACAGATACGCAGTATTTT
TRBJ2-5 many . TRBV21-1 CASSPVQAGGKTQYF TGTGCCAGCAGCCCTGTTCAGGCAGGGGGGAAGACCCAGTACTTC
TRBJ2-2 few . TRBV2 CASSQRLASPGELFF TGTGCCAGCAGCCAGAGGCTAGCCTCCCCCGGGGAGCTGTTTTTT
TRBJ2-5 many . TRBV12-3/TRBV12-4 CASSSGQQETQYF TGTGCCAGCAGTTCAGGACAGCAAGAGACCCAGTACTTC
TRBJ2-3 few . TRBV27 CASSSGPNFDGTQYF TGTGCCAGCAGCTCTGGACCCAACTTCGATGGTACGCAGTATTTT
TRBJ1-4 . . TRBV28 CASSSQRGTNEKLFF TGTGCCAGCAGTTCCCAAAGGGGGACTAATGAAAAACTGTTTTTT
TRBJ2-3 few . TRBV4-3 CASSQGGQGTDTQYF TGCGCCAGCAGCCAAGGGGGGCAGGGGACAGATACGCAGTATTTT
TRBJ2-3 . . TRBV29-1 CSVEADTQYF TGCAGCGTTGAGGCAGATACGCAGTATTTT
TRBJ2-4 many . TRBV10-3 CAISGPPADMGKNIQYF TGTGCCATCAGTGGACCGCCGGCCGATATGGGAAAAAACATTCAGTACTTC
TRBJ2-1 many . TRBV20-1 CSATPQTRGYNEQFF TGCAGTGCTACCCCCCAAACTAGGGGGTACAATGAGCAGTTCTTC
TRBJ2-1 . . TRBV2 CASSAAGFNEQFF TGTGCCAGCAGTGCAGCAGGGTTTAATGAGCAGTTCTTC
TRBJ1-1 . . TRBV18 CASSFDMNTEAFF TGTGCCAGCTCGTTTGACATGAACACTGAAGCTTTCTTT
TRBJ2-7 few TRBD1 TRBV12-3/TRBV12-4 CASSLQDRAYEQYF TGTGCCAGCAGTTTACAGGACAGGGCCTACGAGCAGTACTTC
TRBJ2-3 . . TRBV19 CASGDGRDLGRTQYF TGTGCCAGTGGAGATGGACGGGACCTTGGGAGGACGCAGTATTTT
TRBJ1-4 . TRBD1 TRBV20-1 CSARAAGQLIEKLFF TGCAGTGCTAGAGCCGCGGGACAGCTAATTGAAAAACTGTTTTTT
TRBJ2-5 few TRBD1 TRBV2 CASSKTGRETQYF TGTGCCAGCAGCAAGACAGGGCGAGAGACCCAGTACTTC
TRBJ2-1 many . TRBV4-3 CASSQARGLPHNEQFF TGCGCCAGCAGCCAAGCCCGGGGACTGCCCCACAATGAGCAGTTCTTC
TRBJ2-1 . . TRBV11-2 CASSSAHLGEQFF TGTGCCAGCAGCTCCGCTCATCTGGGTGAGCAGTTCTTC
TRBJ2-5 few . TRBV11-2 CASSLGGREQETQYF TGTGCCAGCAGCTTAGGTGGCAGGGAACAAGAGACCCAGTACTTC
TRBJ2-7 few . TRBV4-3 CASSPALAEAYEQYF TGCGCCAGCAGCCCAGCTTTAGCGGAAGCTTACGAGCAGTACTTC
TRBJ2-4 . . TRBV6-5 CASSYSGVAKNIQYF TGTGCCAGCAGTTACTCTGGCGTAGCCAAAAACATTCAGTACTTC
TRBJ1-4 . . TRBV12-3/TRBV12-4 CASTIGGSSSTNEKLFF TGTGCCAGCACCATAGGAGGGAGCTCCTCAACTAATGAAAAACTGTTTTTT
TRBJ1-1 few . TRBV29-1 CSVELGHVNTEAFF TGCAGCGTTGAGCTGGGACACGTGAACACTGAAGCTTTCTTT
TRBJ2-5 few . TRBV6-2/TRBV6-3 CASSAFGEGMQTQYF TGTGCCAGCAGTGCCTTTGGAGAGGGCATGCAGACCCAGTACTTC
TRBJ2-1 few TRBD2 TRBV3-1 CASTQEYRAGDGEQFF TGTGCCAGCACCCAAGAGTATAGAGCGGGAGATGGTGAGCAGTTCTTC
TRBJ2-3 few TRBD1 TRBV6-1 CASSGRQGDTQYF TGTGCCAGCAGTGGTAGACAGGGAGATACGCAGTATTTT
TRBJ2-6 few . TRBV10-3 CAISEYGLQSSGANVLTF TGTGCCATCAGTGAGTATGGACTCCAGAGCTCTGGGGCCAACGTCCTGACTTTC
TRBJ2-3 . TRBD2 TRBV5-1 CATGTSGDRTDTQYF TGCGCCACCGGGACTAGCGGGGACCGCACAGATACGCAGTATTTT
TRBJ2-3 . TRBD2 TRBV7-8 CASSPRTSGGASTQYF TGTGCCAGCAGCCCCCGGACTAGCGGGGGGGCGAGTACGCAGTATTTT
TRBJ1-1 few . TRBV10-3 CAISQGDSTEAFF TGTGCCATCAGCCAGGGAGACAGCACTGAAGCTTTCTTT
TRBJ2-1 many . TRBV29-1 CSVVVGGSYNEQFF TGCAGCGTTGTAGTAGGGGGATCCTACAATGAGCAGTTCTTC
TRBJ2-5 many TRBD1 TRBV7-2 CASSPNRGLGTQYF TGTGCCAGCAGCCCGAACAGGGGATTAGGGACCCAGTACTTC